This is a list of T cell receptor beta chains from one sample in a study of T cell responses to AZD1222 COVID-19 vaccine. TCRdb's copy holds only in-frame clones and misses some; the assay was immunoSEQ multiplex PCR. This table holds under 75,000 clones, less than 85% found once. The input for sequencing was peripheral blood, taken on day 0 of AZD1222 vaccination. These receptors all come from an adult in good health. Both conserved end residues are part of each CDR3. The D gene is left open where the match is weak. Not all rows give a size; the values are once, few, many and, for expanded clones, a class.

abundance: NA
d_gene: NA
j_gene: TRBJ1-4
v_gene: TRBV19
CDR3nt: TGTGCCAGTAGCCGAGACCGTGCAACTAATGAAAAACTGTTTTTT
CDR3aa: CASSRDRATNEKLFF

abundance: NA
d_gene: NA
j_gene: TRBJ1-1
v_gene: TRBV6-4
CDR3nt: TGTGCCAGCAGGGACACGGACAAAGACTTGAACACTGAAGCTTTCTTT
CDR3aa: CASRDTDKDLNTEAFF

abundance: NA
d_gene: NA
j_gene: TRBJ1-2
v_gene: TRBV6-5
CDR3nt: TGTGCCAGCAGGCCCACAGGTTCCTATGGCTACACCTTC
CDR3aa: CASRPTGSYGYTF

abundance: NA
d_gene: NA
j_gene: TRBJ1-2
v_gene: TRBV27
CDR3nt: TGTGCCAGCAGTTTAAGTCAGGGAATGGGCTACACCTTC
CDR3aa: CASSLSQGMGYTF

abundance: NA
d_gene: TRBD1
j_gene: TRBJ2-7
v_gene: TRBV9
CDR3nt: TGTGCCAGCAGCGATGGGACAGGGGACTTCTACGAGCAGTACTTC
CDR3aa: CASSDGTGDFYEQYF

abundance: NA
d_gene: NA
j_gene: TRBJ2-5
v_gene: TRBV2
CDR3nt: TGTGCCAGCAGTGAAGGCAGAGGATACAAAGAGACCCAGTACTTC
CDR3aa: CASSEGRGYKETQYF

abundance: NA
d_gene: NA
j_gene: TRBJ1-2
v_gene: TRBV5-6
CDR3nt: TGTGCCAGCAGCTTGATTTTCCAGGGAGCTAACTATGGCTACACCTTC
CDR3aa: CASSLIFQGANYGYTF

abundance: NA
d_gene: TRBD1
j_gene: TRBJ1-2
v_gene: TRBV5-4
CDR3nt: TGTGCCAGCAGCTTGGGCCGGACAGGGCCCTATGGCTACACCTTC
CDR3aa: CASSLGRTGPYGYTF

abundance: NA
d_gene: TRBD1
j_gene: TRBJ2-7
v_gene: TRBV13
CDR3nt: TGTGCCAGCAGCTCCTCCGGGACAGGGAGGTACGAGCAGTACTTC
CDR3aa: CASSSSGTGRYEQYF

abundance: once
d_gene: NA
j_gene: TRBJ2-3
v_gene: TRBV5-6
CDR3nt: TGTGCCAGCAACCCGTTGGGTTCGGTAGATACGCAGTATTTT
CDR3aa: CASNPLGSVDTQYF

abundance: NA
d_gene: NA
j_gene: TRBJ1-1
v_gene: TRBV5-4
CDR3nt: TGTGCCAGCAGCTTGAGGACTAACACTGAAGCTTTCTTT
CDR3aa: CASSLRTNTEAFF

abundance: NA
d_gene: NA
j_gene: TRBJ1-6
v_gene: TRBV6-5
CDR3nt: TGTGCCAGCAGGAAAATCCAAAATTCACCCCTCCACTTT
CDR3aa: CASRKIQNSPLHF

abundance: NA
d_gene: TRBD1
j_gene: TRBJ1-5
v_gene: TRBV18
CDR3nt: TGTGCCAGCTCAACCTTTAACCCAAAACAGGGGTTTGGACAGCCCCAGCATTTT
CDR3aa: CASSTFNPKQGFGQPQHF

abundance: NA
d_gene: TRBD1
j_gene: TRBJ2-1
v_gene: TRBV11-2
CDR3nt: TGTGCCAGCAGCACTCGACAGGGCTCGGGCAATGAGCAGTTCTTC
CDR3aa: CASSTRQGSGNEQFF

abundance: NA
d_gene: NA
j_gene: TRBJ1-5
v_gene: TRBV30
CDR3nt: TGTGCCTGGGCACCCCGGGGCAATCAGCCCCAGCATTTT
CDR3aa: CAWAPRGNQPQHF

abundance: NA
d_gene: TRBD2
j_gene: TRBJ2-1
v_gene: TRBV6-6
CDR3nt: TGTGCCAGCAGCAGGAATAGCGGGAGTATAATAGATGAGCAGTTCTTC
CDR3aa: CASSRNSGSIIDEQFF

abundance: NA
d_gene: NA
j_gene: TRBJ1-2
v_gene: TRBV29-1
CDR3nt: TGCAGCGTTGGGAATGGCTATGGCTACACCTTC
CDR3aa: CSVGNGYGYTF

abundance: few
d_gene: TRBD1
j_gene: TRBJ1-6
v_gene: TRBV15
CDR3nt: TGTGCCACCAGCAATCCCCAGGGGGCGCATAGGCCACCCCTCCACTTT
CDR3aa: CATSNPQGAHRPPLHF

abundance: NA
d_gene: NA
j_gene: TRBJ1-1
v_gene: TRBV7-2
CDR3nt: TGTGCCAGCAGCTTAATAGAAGGGGTCGAAGCTTTCTTT
CDR3aa: CASSLIEGVEAFF

abundance: NA
d_gene: NA
j_gene: TRBJ2-6
v_gene: TRBV19
CDR3nt: TGTGCCGGGAAAAGCGAGGGGTCATCCAACGTCCTGACTTTC
CDR3aa: CAGKSEGSSNVLTF

abundance: NA
d_gene: TRBD1
j_gene: TRBJ2-2
v_gene: TRBV6-6
CDR3nt: TGTGCCAGCAGTAAACGACAGGGGAACACCGGGGAGCTGTTTTTT
CDR3aa: CASSKRQGNTGELFF

abundance: NA
d_gene: TRBD1
j_gene: TRBJ1-5
v_gene: TRBV6-5
CDR3nt: TGTGCCAGCAGTTTACCGGGACAGGGGAATCAGCCCCAGCATTTT
CDR3aa: CASSLPGQGNQPQHF